A single sample gave rise to the 22 T cell receptor beta chains below, sequenced in a study of cytomegalovirus exposure and HLA in healthy donors. 60 Vbeta and 13 Jbeta primers were used in PCR. Some clones are missing from TCRdb's copy, which holds only in-frame ones; the method was immunoSEQ multiplex PCR. The sample yields about 170,000 clones, less than 80% seen once. Specimen: PBMCs. Receptors were obtained from a female donor in good health and CMV-seronegative.

The CDR3 region has the DNA TGTGCCATCAGCGTGACAGACAACACTGAAGCTTTCTTT. Translation: CAISVTDNTEAFF. V is TRBV10-3 and J is TRBJ1-1; possibly TRBD1 for D (5 bases). The germline V and J ends were trimmed by 6 bases and 2 bases, with 10 bases remaining between them. The CDR3 contains 13 residues. The V gene's germline CDR1 is ENHRY and CDR2 SYGVKD.

On this clone itself: The germline gene is not matched at one end of the junction; a read error may be the cause. The chain recombines TRBV27 with TRBJ2-6, with 9 bases that match TRBD1. The CDR3 contains 16 residues. Germline-derived CDR1 and CDR2 are MNHEY and SMNVEV (reference sequence). The CDR3: CASMNITGQGRNGLTF. CDR3 in DNA: TGTGCCAGCATGAACATCACGGGACAGGGCCGAAACGGCCTGACTTTC. Complete variable domain (other parts from reference TRBV27 and TRBJ2-6): EAQVTQNPRYLITVTGKKLTVTCSQNMNHEYMSWYRQDPGLGLRQIYYSMNVEVTDKGDVPEGYKVSRKEKRNFPLILESPSPNQTSLYFCASMNITGQGRNGLTFGAGSRLTVL.

This clone was seen a single time. This chain connects TRBV2 to TRBJ1-2, with unresolved D. The CDR3 is 12 amino acids. With 3 bases removed from V and 7 bases from J, the gap between germline ends came to 9 bases. Germline-derived CDR1 and CDR2 are SNHLY and FYNNEI. CDR3 amino acids: CASSERVGGYTF. The CDR3 region has the DNA TGTGCCAGCAGTGAGAGGGTGGGTGGCTACACCTTC.

This chain links TRBV7-8 with TRBJ2-5; 9 bases align to TRBD2. The CDR3 has 15 residues. The germline V gene has CDR1 SGHVS and CDR2 FQNEAQ. Trimming cost V 5 bases and J 4 bases; bases outside gene matches: 8. The CDR3 spells CASSRSGGSRETQYF. As DNA, the CDR3 is TGTGCCAGCAGCCGCAGCGGGGGGTCCCGAGAGACCCAGTACTTC.

Written as DNA, the CDR3 is TGTGCCAGCTCACCCCCGGTCTCGTACGAGCAGTACTTC. Residues: CASSPPVSYEQYF. V usage is TRBV18 and J usage is TRBJ2-7; no firm D call. Germline V gene data show CDR1 as KGHSH and CDR2 as LQKENI. This CDR3 comprises 13 residues. V lost 3 bases and J lost 4, with 10 bases in between.

The V and J genes are TRBV5-1 and TRBJ2-3, with 10 positions matching TRBD2. V shed 10 bases and J 3 bases; nucleotides not matched to a gene: 11. The V gene's germline CDR1 is SGHRS and CDR2 YFSETQ. This CDR3 has 15 amino acids. The CDR3 loop reads CASTYGTSATDTQYF. The CDR3 DNA follows: TGCGCCTCAACCTACGGGACTAGCGCGACAGATACGCAGTATTTT.

CDR3 amino acids: CASGSSGSEHSQYF. The CDR3 nucleotides read TGTGCTAGTGGTTCTAGCGGGAGTGAGCACAGTCAGTACTTC. The rearrangement links TRBV12-5 to TRBJ2-4, with TRBD2 identical over 10 bases. V shed 4 bases and J 12 bases; nucleotides not matched to a gene: 9. The CDR3 covers 14 residues. Germline-derived CDR1 and CDR2 are LGHNT and FRNRAP. The variable domain in full, with the rest retrieved from reference TRBV12-5 and TRBJ2-4, is DARVTQTPRHKVTEMGQEVTMRCQPILGHNTVFWYRQTMMQGLELLAYFRNRAPLDDSGMPKDRFSAEMPDATLATLKIQPSEPRDSAVYFCASGSSGSEHSQYFGAGTRLSVL.

The CDR3 loop reads CASSIEGGHGYTF. The CDR3 DNA reads as TGTGCCAGCAGCATTGAGGGGGGGCATGGCTACACCTTC. The J gene is TRBJ1-2, the V gene TRBV11-2, with D tentatively TRBD1 (6 bases). Germline CDR1 is SGHAT and CDR2 is FQNNGV. V lost 5 bases and J lost 6, with 13 bases in between. This CDR3 contains 13 residues.

CDR3 DNA: TGTGCCAGCAACTTACAGGGAAGTAATTCACCCCTCCACTTT. Amino acid sequence: CASNLQGSNSPLHF. This chain links TRBV9 with TRBJ1-6; D may be TRBD1 (6 bases). The V end lost 6 bases, the J end lost 6 bases, and 13 bases lay between the germline ends. There are 14 residues in the CDR3. Germline CDR1 and CDR2: SGDLS and YYNGEE.

This chain connects TRBV15 to TRBJ2-3, with D possibly matching TRBD2 (7 bases). This CDR3 comprises 16 residues. V was clipped by 0 bases and J by 5 bases, with 15 bases between them. CDR1 is LNHNV, CDR2 YYDKDF, per germline (reference sequence). The CDR3 DNA reads as TGTGCCACCAGCAGAGAACTAAGGGGGGGCGTAGATACGCAGTATTTT. It translates to CATSRELRGGVDTQYF.

The gene calls are TRBV7-9 and TRBJ2-7; 9 bases match TRBD1. Germline loops: CDR1 SEHNR, CDR2 FQNEAQ (reference sequence). Trimming cost V 5 bases and J 4 bases; bases outside gene matches: 9. This CDR3 is built from 15 residues. This CDR3 is CASSPPGQGSYEQYF. The CDR3 nucleotides are TGTGCCAGCAGCCCACCGGGACAGGGTAGTTACGAGCAGTACTTC. The full variable domain, with the rest looked up from reference TRBV7-9 and TRBJ2-7, is DTGVSQNPRHKITKRGQNVTFRCDPISEHNRLYWYRQTLGQGPEFLTYFQNEAQLEKSRLLSDRFSAERPKGSFSTLEIQRTEQGDSAMYLCASSPPGQGSYEQYFGPGTRLTVT.

The V call is TRBV7-3, the J call TRBJ2-7, with 14 bases matching TRBD2. V trimming: 0 bases; J trimming: 3 bases; junction bases outside the gene matches: 1. The CDR3 length is 16 residues. Germline-derived CDR1 and CDR2 are SGHTA and FQGTGA. CDR3 loop: CASSLTGTSGSYEQYF. In DNA, the CDR3 is TGTGCCAGCAGCTTAACCGGGACTAGCGGGAGCTACGAGCAGTACTTC.

This clone was recorded a few times. The chain joins TRBV2 to TRBJ2-3, with D tentatively TRBD2 (7 bases). CDR3 length equals 14 residues. V was pared by 7 bases and J by 6 bases, with 17 bases between. Germline-derived CDR1 and CDR2 are SNHLY and FYNNEI. CDR3 DNA: TGTGCCAGCAAGGGGGGGGGCGGCCCGGATACGCAGTATTTT. This encodes CASKGGGGPDTQYF.

The J gene is TRBJ1-4, the V gene TRBV5-1; 9 bases line up with TRBD1. Germline V gives CDR1 SGHRS, CDR2 YFSETQ. The J segment lost 9 bases and the V segment lost 3 bases, leaving 6 bases of the junction unmatched. The CDR3 runs to 14 residues. The CDR3 reads CASSSDRGSQKLFF. Written as DNA, the CDR3 is TGCGCCAGCAGCTCGGACAGGGGATCGCAAAAACTGTTTTTT.

The rearrangement links TRBV5-4 to TRBJ1-2; 7 bases align to TRBD1. The CDR3 loop spans 14 amino acids. Germline CDR1 and CDR2: SGHNT and YYREEE (reference sequence). V trimming: 3 bases; J trimming: 0 bases; junction bases outside the gene matches: 2. Here the CDR3 reads CASSWTGANYGYTF. CDR3 DNA: TGTGCCAGCAGCTGGACAGGCGCTAACTATGGCTACACCTTC.

The V and J genes are TRBV29-1 and TRBJ1-1; 7 nucleotides match TRBD1. There are 15 residues in the CDR3. Germline trimming cut 4 bases from V and 1 base from J; bases unmatched to any gene: 9. Germline V CDR1 and CDR2: SQVTM, ANQGSEA. This CDR3 reads CSVVQGGFWNTEAFF. The CDR3 DNA sequence: TGCAGCGTTGTGCAGGGGGGTTTCTGGAACACTGAAGCTTTCTTT.

The V gene is TRBV7-9, the J gene TRBJ2-5; D may be TRBD2 (5 bases). Trimming stripped 5 bases from V and 7 bases from J, with 20 bases between. Germline CDR1 reads SEHNR; CDR2 reads FQNEAQ (reference sequence). The CDR3 extends over 15 amino acids. DNA for the CDR3: TGTGCCAGCAGCACAAGAAGGGCGGAGGTCGGGACCCAGTACTTC. Translation gives CASSTRRAEVGTQYF.

The J gene is TRBJ1-3, the V gene TRBV4-1; D not resolved. V was trimmed by 4 bases and J by 0 bases, leaving 10 bases between them. Germline V CDR1 and CDR2: MGHRA, YSYEKL. The CDR3 runs 15 residues. CDR3 nucleotides: TGCGCCAGCAGCCGAGTTCTCGTCTCTGGAAACACCATATATTTT. It translates to CASSRVLVSGNTIYF.

The CDR3 reads CASSQDPLGTDTQYF. CDR3 DNA sequence: TGCGCCAGCAGCCAAGATCCGCTAGGCACAGATACGCAGTATTTT. The chain uses TRBV4-3 and TRBJ2-3, with D uncertain. The CDR3 loop spans 15 amino acids. Germline CDR1 is LGHNA and CDR2 is YSLEER. V shed 0 bases and J shed 1 base, with 8 bases lying between them.

This chain uses TRBV4-2 with TRBJ2-1, with D hard to call. Germline lookup yields CDR1 LGHNA and CDR2 YNFKEQ. The CDR3 spans 13 residues. Trimming shortened V by 8 bases and J by 6 bases, and 14 bases separated the two germline ends. In DNA, the CDR3 is TGTGCCAGCCGGCTTTCTACGGGCAATGAGCAGTTCTTC. Residues: CASRLSTGNEQFF.

V gene TRBV7-6 combines with J gene TRBJ1-1; 8 nucleotides agree with TRBD1. CDR1 SGHVS and CDR2 FNYEAQ come from the germline V gene. Unmatched junction bases numbered 7, after V lost 5 bases and J lost 5 bases. This CDR3 is built from 14 residues. For the CDR3, the DNA is TGTGCCAGCAGCCCACAACAGGGGGGGACTGAAGCTTTCTTT. It specifies CASSPQQGGTEAFF.

This clone was seen more than once but under ten times. The chain uses TRBV7-9 and TRBJ1-1; 9 nucleotides line up with TRBD1. CDR3 length: 14 amino acids. V lost 4 bases to trimming and J lost 11 bases; unmatched junction nucleotides: 11. Germline CDR1 reads SEHNR; CDR2 reads FQNEAQ (reference sequence). The CDR3 DNA reads TGTGCCAGCAGCTGGACTCCGGGACAGGGACCGGCTTTCTTT. Amino acids: CASSWTPGQGPAFF.